This T cell receptor beta chain was documented in a study of shared clonotypes between healthy human individuals. Study details: With ages of 18 to 49, the donors were a couple of women and a few men.

Regarding the study as a whole: Enrolling few donors narrowed the genetic and exposure-history diversity that was represented.

Under the authors' procedure: Quality scores were absent from the junction-only immunoSEQ sequences, so filtering differed. Data came from immunoSEQ multiplex PCR; TCRdb stores just in-frame clones and leaves some out. That table gives V, J and clone size, and the DNA gave D and trimming. The data show around 980,000 clones, roughly 74% seen once. With regard to this clone: Its specificity is unknown.

The V segment lost 5 bases and the J segment 0 bases; nucleotides outside the gene matches: 6. CDR1 and CDR2 from the germline V gene are SGHDT and YYEEEE. The CDR3 has 16 amino acids. Sequences were obtained from memory CD4+ T cells from PBMCs. The subset is: CD45RA-negative fraction. The J gene is TRBJ1-3, the V gene TRBV5-6; TRBD1 matches at 9 bases. This sequence originates from a man between 18 and 35 years old in good health. Some clones in this sample may be carry-over from other donors' samples. In DNA, the CDR3 is TGTGCCAGCAGAGGACAGGGGTCACGCTCTGGAAACACCATATATTTT. This encodes CASRGQGSRSGNTIYF.